Given below is one T cell receptor (beta chain) in context. Its target is not known. This sample was taken from a study of cytomegalovirus exposure and HLA in healthy donors. General observations from the study: Rarity characterized most TCR sequences, yet some public TCRs appeared in many donors.

The repertoire was sequenced with immunoSEQ multiplex PCR; TCRdb's copy has only in-frame clones and lacks some. Of some 140,000 clones listed, nearly 90% are singletons. The CDR3 is made up of 16 amino acids. The V gene end was trimmed by 6 bases and the J gene end by 0 bases; junction bases not matched to a gene: 9. CDR1 SGHVS and CDR2 FQNEAQ come from the germline V gene. This chain uses TRBV7-8 with TRBJ2-3; 7 nucleotides match TRBD1. The clonotype comes from a woman aged 18-29 years in good health and CMV-seropositive. The material sequenced was PBMCs. The CDR3 loop reads CASRLSGTVSTDTQYF. In nucleotides, the CDR3 is TGTGCCAGCAGACTTTCCGGGACAGTCAGCACAGATACGCAGTATTTT.